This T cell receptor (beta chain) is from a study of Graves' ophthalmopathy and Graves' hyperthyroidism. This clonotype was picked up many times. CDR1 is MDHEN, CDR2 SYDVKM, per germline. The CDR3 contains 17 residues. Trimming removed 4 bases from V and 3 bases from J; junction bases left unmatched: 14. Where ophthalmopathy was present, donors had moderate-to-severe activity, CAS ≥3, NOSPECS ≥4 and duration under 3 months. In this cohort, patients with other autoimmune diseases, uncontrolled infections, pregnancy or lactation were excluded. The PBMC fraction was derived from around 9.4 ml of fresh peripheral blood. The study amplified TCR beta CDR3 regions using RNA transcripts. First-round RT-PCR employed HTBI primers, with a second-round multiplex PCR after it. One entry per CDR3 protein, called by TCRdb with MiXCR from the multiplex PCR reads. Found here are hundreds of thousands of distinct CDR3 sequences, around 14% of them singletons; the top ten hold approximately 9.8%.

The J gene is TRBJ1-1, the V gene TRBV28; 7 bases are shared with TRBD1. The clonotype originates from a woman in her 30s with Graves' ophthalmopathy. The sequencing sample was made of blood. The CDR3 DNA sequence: TGTGCCAGCAGTTCTTTTTCAGGGGGGAGTCTTTACACTGAAGCTTTCTTT. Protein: CASSSFSGGSLYTEAFF.